These 21 T cell receptor beta chains were all obtained from the same sample, sequenced in a study of blood T cells in healthy people across ages. The second PCR ran about 6 to 12 cycles with a sample-barcoded 5' primer and J-beta primers. TCRdb redid the calling of the 5' RACE reads with MiXCR, one entry per CDR3 protein. This table holds 550,000 to 750,000 distinct CDR3 sequences, roughly 20% found once. The specimen was blood. These receptors all come from a man aged 70 or older in good health.

This clonotype was observed a few times. The rearrangement links TRBV24-1 to TRBJ2-7, with D perhaps matching TRBD1 (6 bases). The CDR3 is 13 residues long. V was clipped by 1 base and J by 5 bases, with 8 bases between them. From germline, CDR1 is KGHDR and CDR2 SFDVKD. CDR3 in DNA: TGTGCCACCAGTGATTTTGGACAGAACGAGCAGTACTTC. Its protein is CATSDFGQNEQYF.

This clonotype was seen at least ten times. The V gene is TRBV29-1, the J gene TRBJ1-2, with D maybe TRBD1 (5 bases). Germline loops: CDR1 SQVTM, CDR2 ANQGSEA. Trimming cost V 2 bases and J 4 bases, with 11 bases left between them. This CDR3 region has 13 residues. The DNA for the CDR3 is TGCAGCGTTGAACAGGGCGGCCCCTATGGCTACACCTTC. It is translated as CSVEQGGPYGYTF.

The chain links TRBV7-9 to TRBJ1-5; D unclear. This CDR3 contains 14 residues. From germline, CDR1 is SEHNR and CDR2 FQNEAQ (reference sequence). V lost 2 bases and J 2 bases, leaving 7 bases between the germline ends. The DNA for the CDR3 is TGTGCCAGCAGCTTATCGGCAGGCAATCAGCCCCAGCATTTT. Amino acids: CASSLSAGNQPQHF.

This chain uses TRBV29-1 with TRBJ2-1; D gene unclear. Trimming took 3 bases from V and 0 from J, leaving 9 bases between them. The germline V gene has CDR1 SQVTM and CDR2 ANQGSEA. The CDR3 consists of 14 residues. In nucleotides, the CDR3 is TGCAGCGTTGATTTTTACGGCTCCTACAATGAGCAGTTCTTC. Residues: CSVDFYGSYNEQFF.

This clonotype was seen only a few times. The chain has TRBV10-1 and TRBJ2-5, with TRBD1 as a possible D gene (5 bases). The tail of the sequence fits TRBJ2-7 better, so the J call may be wrong. This CDR3 comprises 14 residues. Germline CDR1 reads WNHNN; CDR2 reads SYGVQD (reference sequence). CDR3 sequence reads: CASSPSDTPYEQYF. The CDR3 DNA follows: TGCGCCAGCAGTCCGTCGGACACCCCCTACGAGCAGTACTTC.

There are many counts of this clonotype. The V and J genes are TRBV5-1 and TRBJ2-3; unclear D gene. Deletions cut 0 bases from V and 3 bases from J, with 17 bases between. The CDR3 has 17 residues. Germline V gene sequence: CDR1 SGHRS, CDR2 YFSETQ. CDR3 sequence (DNA): TGCGCCAGCAGCTTGGATTTAGGTCTGCGGTTGACAGATACGCAGTATTTT. Translation gives CASSLDLGLRLTDTQYF. Supplemented by reference TRBV5-1 and TRBJ2-3, the full variable domain reads KAGVTQTPRYLIKTRGQQVTLSCSPISGHRSVSWYQQTPGQGLQFLFEYFSETQRNKGNFPGRFSGRQFSNSRSEMNVSTLELGDSALYLCASSLDLGLRLTDTQYFGPGTRLTVL.

The chain carries TRBV10-3 and TRBJ2-7; 8 bases agree with TRBD1. Germline V CDR1 and CDR2: ENHRY, SYGVKD. J gave up 4 bases and V 2 bases, and 4 bases lay outside the gene matches. This CDR3 has 14 amino acids. This CDR3 reads CAISEPDRGYEQYF. For the CDR3, the DNA is TGTGCCATCAGTGAGCCCGACAGGGGATACGAGCAGTACTTC.

This clonotype was recorded many times. The CDR3 nucleotides are TGCGCCAGCAGCCAAGGTCGGATAACTAACTATGGCTACACCTTC. It encodes CASSQGRITNYGYTF. The chain joins TRBV4-3 to TRBJ1-2; D ambiguous. Trimming removed 1 base at V and 0 bases at J, with 9 bases between. Germline loops: CDR1 LGHNA, CDR2 YSLEER. This CDR3 region has 15 residues.

This clonotype was detected only a few times. The chain uses TRBV28 and TRBJ1-3; D not certain. Trimming removed 2 bases from V and 0 bases from J, with 5 bases in between. There are 14 residues in the CDR3. The V gene's germline CDR1 is MDHEN and CDR2 SYDVKM. The CDR3 loop is CASSLRSSGNTIYF. The CDR3 DNA is TGTGCCAGCAGTTTACGGAGCTCTGGAAACACCATATATTTT. Based on the CDR3 plus reference TRBV28 and TRBJ1-3, the full variable domain is DVKVTQSSRYLVKRTGEKVFLECVQDMDHENMFWYRQDPGLGLRLIYFSYDVKMKEKGDIPEGYSVSREKKERFSLILESASTNQTSMYLCASSLRSSGNTIYFGEGSWLTVV.

J is TRBJ1-5 and V is TRBV27; D is unresolved. V shed 10 bases and J shed 0 bases, with 13 bases lying between them. CDR1 is MNHEY, CDR2 SMNVEV, per germline (reference sequence). This CDR3 is built from 14 residues. In nucleotides, the CDR3 is TGTGCCACCCAGAGATCGGGTAGCAATCAGCCCCAGCATTTT. Encoded protein: CATQRSGSNQPQHF.

The chain carries TRBV6-2 or TRBV6-3 and TRBJ1-4; D is uncertain. Trimming shortened V by 8 bases and J by 6 bases, and 22 bases separated the two germline ends. CDR3 length equals 16 residues. CDR1 and CDR2 (germline): MNHEY, SVGEGT. CDR3 loop: CASYFRPGVTDEKLFF. CDR3 DNA: TGTGCCAGCTACTTCCGCCCGGGCGTAACAGATGAAAAACTGTTTTTT.

The chain links TRBV20-1 to TRBJ2-7; D perhaps matches TRBD1 (5 bases). Trimming took off 6 bases at V and 6 bases at J, with 21 bases between the two ends. CDR1 DFQATT and CDR2 SNEGSKA come from the germline V gene (reference sequence). The CDR3 consists of 14 residues. The CDR3 loop is CSAARFQGAAEQYF. The CDR3 DNA follows: TGCAGTGCCGCCCGTTTTCAGGGTGCCGCCGAGCAGTACTTC.

This clonotype appeared a few times. This chain joins TRBV12-5 and TRBJ2-3; D may correspond to TRBD1 or TRBD2 (5 bases each). CDR3 length: 17 amino acids. Trimming left V 1 base short and J 4 bases short, with 18 bases between. Germline V gives CDR1 LGHNT, CDR2 FRNRAP. The chain's CDR3 is CASGLGPSTRGPDTQYF. CDR3 nucleotide sequence: TGTGCTAGTGGTTTGGGCCCCTCGACAAGGGGACCAGATACGCAGTATTTT.

This clonotype was seen once. V usage is TRBV20-1 and J usage is TRBJ2-2; D is uncertain. The CDR3 has 17 amino acids. Per the germline V gene, CDR1 is DFQATT and CDR2 is SNEGSKA (reference sequence). V lost 2 bases and J lost 4, with 20 bases in between. CDR3 in DNA: TGCAGTGCTAGACCCTATAATATGTACCTTGGCACCGGGGAGCTGTTTTTT. Encoded protein: CSARPYNMYLGTGELFF.

The gene calls are TRBV6-5 and TRBJ2-5; the D gene is possibly TRBD2 (6 bases). Trimming shortened V by 0 bases and J by 2 bases, and 13 bases separated the two germline ends. The germline V gene encodes CDR1 MNHEY and CDR2 SVGAGI. This CDR3 is built from 16 residues. The CDR3 region is CASSYSGVGRQETQYF. Written as DNA, the CDR3 is TGTGCCAGCAGTTACTCGGGGGTCGGGAGACAAGAGACCCAGTACTTC.

This clonotype was detected only a few times. This chain links TRBV25-1 with TRBJ1-2; 7 nucleotides agree with TRBD1. The CDR3 loop spans 15 amino acids. Germline loops: CDR1 MGHDK, CDR2 SYGVNS. The J segment lost 0 bases and the V segment lost 5 bases, leaving 6 bases of the junction unmatched. Written as DNA, the CDR3 is TGTGCCAGCAGTTTCCAGGGGGTAGCTAACTATGGCTACACCTTC. As protein: CASSFQGVANYGYTF.

This clonotype was counted a few times. V usage is TRBV29-1 and J usage is TRBJ1-4; TRBD1 aligns across 8 bases. This CDR3 comprises 14 residues. V lost 7 bases and J lost 5; bases outside the gene matches: 9. Germline CDR1 and CDR2: SQVTM and ANQGSEA. DNA for the CDR3: TGCAGCGCTCGCGGACAGGGTACCAATGAAAAACTGTTTTTT. The encoded protein is CSARGQGTNEKLFF. Together with reference TRBV29-1 and TRBJ1-4, the CDR3 gives the full variable domain: SAVISQKPSRDICQRGTSLTIQCQVDSQVTMMFWYRQQPGQSLTLIATANQGSEATYESGFVIDKFPISRPNLTFSTLTVSNMSPEDSSIYLCSARGQGTNEKLFFGSGTQLSVL.

The chain joins TRBV7-8 to TRBJ2-5; no firm D call. Per germline, CDR1 SGHVS and CDR2 FQNEAQ. V lost 6 bases and J 2 bases, leaving 19 bases between the germline ends. The CDR3 sequence is 16 residues long. CDR3 amino acids: CASRRNTNRRQETQYF. The CDR3 nucleotides read TGTGCCAGCAGGAGAAATACTAACAGACGGCAAGAGACCCAGTACTTC.

This clonotype was seen only a few times. This CDR3 reads CASSDDNYEQYF. The CDR3 DNA is TGTGCCAGCAGTGACGACAACTACGAGCAGTACTTC. V is TRBV2 and J is TRBJ2-5; no clear D gene. The J call may be incorrect, as the DNA end agrees better with TRBJ2-7. The CDR3 consists of 12 residues. Germline values: CDR1 SNHLY, CDR2 FYNNEI.

This clonotype was observed many times. The chain recombines TRBV4-3 with TRBJ1-2, with D unclear. CDR3 size: 13 residues. The germline V gene has CDR1 LGHNA and CDR2 YSLEER. V gave up 4 bases and J gave up 4 bases, with 10 bases separating them. The CDR3 DNA follows: TGCGCCAGCAGCCCAATGAGAGGCTATGGCTACACCTTC. Translated, it gives CASSPMRGYGYTF.

This clonotype was counted only a few times. This chain uses TRBV15 with TRBJ1-5, with D perhaps TRBD1 (5 bases). V was trimmed by 0 bases and J by 6 bases, leaving 12 bases between them. This CDR3 is 15 amino acids long. Looked up from germline, CDR1 is LNHNV and CDR2 is YYDKDF (reference sequence). The CDR3 reads CATSRDAGFSQPQHF. The CDR3 DNA reads as TGTGCCACCAGCAGAGATGCAGGGTTTAGTCAGCCCCAGCATTTT.